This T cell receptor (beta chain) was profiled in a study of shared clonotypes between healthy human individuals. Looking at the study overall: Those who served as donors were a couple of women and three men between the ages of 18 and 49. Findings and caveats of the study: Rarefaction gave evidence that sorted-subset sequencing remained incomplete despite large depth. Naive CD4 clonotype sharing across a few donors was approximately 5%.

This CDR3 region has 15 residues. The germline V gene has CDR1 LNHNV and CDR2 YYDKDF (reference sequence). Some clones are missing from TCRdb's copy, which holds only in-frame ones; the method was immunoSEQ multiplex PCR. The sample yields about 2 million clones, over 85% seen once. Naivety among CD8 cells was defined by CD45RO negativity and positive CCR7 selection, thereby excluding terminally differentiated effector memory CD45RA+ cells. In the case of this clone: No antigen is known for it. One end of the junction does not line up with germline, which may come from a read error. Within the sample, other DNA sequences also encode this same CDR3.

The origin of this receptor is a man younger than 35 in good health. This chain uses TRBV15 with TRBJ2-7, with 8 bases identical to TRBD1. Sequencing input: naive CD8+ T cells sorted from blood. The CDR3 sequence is CATSREVTGGYEQYF. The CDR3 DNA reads TGTGCCACCAGTAGAGAGGTAACAGGGGGGTACGAGCAGTACTTC.